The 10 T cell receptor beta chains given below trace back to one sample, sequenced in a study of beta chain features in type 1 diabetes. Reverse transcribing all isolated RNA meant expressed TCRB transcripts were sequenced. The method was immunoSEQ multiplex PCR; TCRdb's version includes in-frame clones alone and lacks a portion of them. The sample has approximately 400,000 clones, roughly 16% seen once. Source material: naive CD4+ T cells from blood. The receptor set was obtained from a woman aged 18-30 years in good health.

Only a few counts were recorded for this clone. DNA of the CDR3: TGTGCCTGGAGTCCGGCAGGGGCGAGCTCTGGGGCCAACGTCCTGACTTTC. It specifies CAWSPAGASSGANVLTF. This sequence joins TRBV30 and TRBJ2-6; perhaps TRBD1 as D (6 bases). V gave up 2 bases and J gave up 0 bases, with 14 bases separating them. The CDR3 length is 17 residues. CDR1 is GTSNPN, CDR2 SVGIG, per germline (reference sequence).

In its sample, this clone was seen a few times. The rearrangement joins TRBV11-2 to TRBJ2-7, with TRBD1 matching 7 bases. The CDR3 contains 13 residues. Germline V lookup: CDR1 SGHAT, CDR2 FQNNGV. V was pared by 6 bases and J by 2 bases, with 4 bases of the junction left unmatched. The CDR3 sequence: CASRPTGTYEQYF. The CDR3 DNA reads TGTGCCAGCAGACCGACAGGGACCTACGAGCAGTACTTC.

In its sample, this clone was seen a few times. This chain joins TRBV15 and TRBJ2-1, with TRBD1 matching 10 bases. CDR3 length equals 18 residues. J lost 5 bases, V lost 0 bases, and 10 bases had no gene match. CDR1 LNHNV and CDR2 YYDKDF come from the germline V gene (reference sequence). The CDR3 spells CATSREWGDRGHNNEQFF. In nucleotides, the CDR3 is TGTGCCACCAGCAGAGAATGGGGTGACAGGGGGCACAACAATGAGCAGTTCTTC.

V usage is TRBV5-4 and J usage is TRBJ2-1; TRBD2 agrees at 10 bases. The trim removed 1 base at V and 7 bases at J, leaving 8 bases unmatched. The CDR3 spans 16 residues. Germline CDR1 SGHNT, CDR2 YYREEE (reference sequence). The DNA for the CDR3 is TGTGCCAGCAGCTTGACTTGGACTAGCGGAATAAATGAGCAGTTCTTC. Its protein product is CASSLTWTSGINEQFF.

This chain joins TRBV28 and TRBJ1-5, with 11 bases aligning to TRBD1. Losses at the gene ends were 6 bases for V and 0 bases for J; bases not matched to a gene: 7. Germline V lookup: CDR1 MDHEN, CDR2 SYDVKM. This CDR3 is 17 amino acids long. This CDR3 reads CASRKGQGGYSNQPQHF. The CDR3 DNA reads TGTGCCAGCAGAAAGGGACAGGGGGGTTATAGCAATCAGCCCCAGCATTTT. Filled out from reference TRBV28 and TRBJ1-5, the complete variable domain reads DVKVTQSSRYLVKRTGEKVFLECVQDMDHENMFWYRQDPGLGLRLIYFSYDVKMKEKGDIPEGYSVSREKKERFSLILESASTNQTSMYLCASRKGQGGYSNQPQHFGDGTRLSIL.

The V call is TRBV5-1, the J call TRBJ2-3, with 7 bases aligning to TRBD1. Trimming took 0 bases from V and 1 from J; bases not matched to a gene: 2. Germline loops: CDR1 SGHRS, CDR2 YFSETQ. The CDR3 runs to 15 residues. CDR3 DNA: TGCGCCAGCAGCTTGGCCGGGACAGGCACAGATACGCAGTATTTT. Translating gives CASSLAGTGTDTQYF.

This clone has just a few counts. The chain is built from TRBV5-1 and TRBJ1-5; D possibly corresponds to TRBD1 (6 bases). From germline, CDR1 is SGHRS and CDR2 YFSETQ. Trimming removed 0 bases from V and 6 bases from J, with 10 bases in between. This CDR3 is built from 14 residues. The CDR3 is CASSLEQGSQPQHF. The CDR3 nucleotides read TGCGCCAGCAGCTTGGAACAGGGTTCTCAGCCCCAGCATTTT.

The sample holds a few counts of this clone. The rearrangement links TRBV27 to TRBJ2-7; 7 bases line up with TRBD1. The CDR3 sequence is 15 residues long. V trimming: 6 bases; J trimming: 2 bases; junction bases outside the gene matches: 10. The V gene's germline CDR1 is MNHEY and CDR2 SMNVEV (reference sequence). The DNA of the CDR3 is TGTGCCAGCAGCTTCGGGGACAGCTTCACCTACGAGCAGTACTTC. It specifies CASSFGDSFTYEQYF.

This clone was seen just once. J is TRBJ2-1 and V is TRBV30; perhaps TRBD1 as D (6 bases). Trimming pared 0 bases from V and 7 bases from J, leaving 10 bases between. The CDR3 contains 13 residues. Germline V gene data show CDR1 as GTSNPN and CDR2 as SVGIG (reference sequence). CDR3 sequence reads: CAWSVQRGNEQFF. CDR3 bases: TGTGCCTGGAGTGTACAAAGGGGGAATGAGCAGTTCTTC.

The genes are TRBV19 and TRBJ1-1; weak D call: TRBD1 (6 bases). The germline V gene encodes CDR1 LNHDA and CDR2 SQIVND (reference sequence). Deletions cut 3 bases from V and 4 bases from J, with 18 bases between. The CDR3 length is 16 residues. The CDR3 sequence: CASSIERPGVSTEAFF. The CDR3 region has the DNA TGTGCCAGTAGTATCGAGAGACCAGGGGTGAGCACTGAAGCTTTCTTT. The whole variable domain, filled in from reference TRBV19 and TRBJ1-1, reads DGGITQSPKYLFRKEGQNVTLSCEQNLNHDAMYWYRQDPGQGLRLIYYSQIVNDFQKGDIAEGYSVSREKKESFPLTVTSAQKNPTAFYLCASSIERPGVSTEAFFGQGTRLTVV.